This passage covers 30 T cell receptor beta chains from one sample sequenced in a study of blood T cells in healthy people across ages. Primers used in a second PCR of about 7 to 12 cycles were a sample-barcoded 5' primer and a J-beta primer mix. TCRdb re-called the 5' RACE reads with MiXCR, one entry per CDR3 protein. The table records more than 1,400,000 distinct CDR3 sequences, approximately 38% of them present only once. The sequenced material came from blood. All receptors derive from a woman between 18 and 30 years old in good health.

This sequence joins TRBV7-2 and TRBJ2-6; D gene unclear. The ends were cut back, 3 bases at V and 0 bases at J, with 12 bases in the middle. Germline CDR1 SGHTA, CDR2 FQGNSA. The CDR3 contains 17 residues. Here the CDR3 DNA reads TGTGCCAGCAGCTTTGTCAGCCGCCTCTCTGGGGCCAACGTCCTGACTTTC. It codes for CASSFVSRLSGANVLTF.

On this clonotype itself: Relative to the germline gene, one junction end is altered; a read error may explain this. The chain has TRBV10-3 and TRBJ1-2; no reliable D call. Germline V lookup: CDR1 ENHRY, CDR2 SYGVKD. The CDR3 sequence is 13 residues long. CDR3 amino acids: CSISGVINYGYTF. CDR3 nucleotides: TGTTCCATCAGTGGAGTGATTAACTATGGCTACACCTTC.

This chain uses TRBV5-1 with TRBJ2-4, with TRBD1 matching over 7 bases. The end of the DNA aligns better with TRBJ2-7, so the J call may be wrong. Per the germline V gene, CDR1 is SGHRS and CDR2 is YFSETQ. The CDR3 consists of 14 residues. Here the CDR3 reads CASSSQGDRYEQYF. DNA of the CDR3: TGCGCCAGCAGCTCGCAGGGGGATCGCTACGAGCAGTACTTC.

This clonotype was seen only a few times. V and J are TRBV7-2 and TRBJ1-6; D perhaps matches TRBD1 (6 bases). Deletions cut 5 bases from V and 9 bases from J, with 11 bases between. The germline CDR1 and CDR2 sequences are SGHTA and FQGNSA. The CDR3 has 13 amino acids. CDR3 sequence: CASSPATGSPLHF. CDR3 nucleotides: TGTGCCAGCAGCCCCGCGACAGGTTCACCCCTCCACTTT.

This chain links TRBV21-1 with TRBJ1-5. TRBV21-1 is a documented pseudogene. The CDR3 covers 16 residues. The CDR3 DNA sequence: TGTGCCAGCAGCAGCCGGCCACCGGGCCTCAATCAGCCCCAGCATTTT. This translates into CASSSRPPGLNQPQHF.

The V call is TRBV27, the J call TRBJ1-1; maybe TRBD1 (6 bases). The CDR3 contains 15 residues. V lost 3 bases and J lost 1, with 12 bases in between. Germline V gives CDR1 MNHEY, CDR2 SMNVEV (reference sequence). For the CDR3, the DNA is TGTGCCAGCAGTTTCACAGGGATCGCGAACACTGAAGCTTTCTTT. Its translation: CASSFTGIANTEAFF.

Points on this clonotype: Being one base from a much bigger clone, this may be a read error. The chain uses TRBV27 and TRBJ2-1; D may be TRBD2 (5 bases). The CDR3 totals 16 residues. V lost 5 bases and J 10 bases, leaving 24 bases between the germline ends. Germline V gene lookup returns CDR1 MNHEY and CDR2 SMNVEV (reference sequence). The CDR3 sequence is CASSHTRVGYAYEQFF. The CDR3 nucleotides read TGTGCCAGCAGTCACACTAGAGTCGGCTATGCCTACGAGCAGTTCTTC.

This clonotype was picked up a small number of times. The chain has TRBV7-6 and TRBJ2-7, with TRBD1 as a possible D gene (5 bases). V was cut by 4 bases and J by 5 bases, with 9 bases left in between. Germline-derived CDR1 and CDR2 are SGHVS and FNYEAQ. This CDR3 spans 12 amino acids. The CDR3 DNA sequence: TGTGCCAGCAGCTCGACAGAAGACGAGCAGTACTTC. Its translation: CASSSTEDEQYF.

The genes are TRBV5-1 and TRBJ2-2; D not resolved. The CDR3 contains 14 residues. The V gene's germline CDR1 is SGHRS and CDR2 YFSETQ. The V end lost 1 base, the J end lost 1 base, and 5 bases lay between the germline ends. Here the CDR3 reads CASSLRRNTGELFF. Written as DNA, the CDR3 is TGCGCCAGCAGCTTGAGGCGGAACACCGGGGAGCTGTTTTTT. Drawing the rest from reference TRBV5-1 and TRBJ2-2, the complete variable domain is KAGVTQTPRYLIKTRGQQVTLSCSPISGHRSVSWYQQTPGQGLQFLFEYFSETQRNKGNFPGRFSGRQFSNSRSEMNVSTLELGDSALYLCASSLRRNTGELFFGEGSRLTVL.

The chain couples TRBV20-1 to TRBJ2-7; perhaps TRBD1 as D (6 bases). The V gene lost 7 bases and the J gene lost 2 bases, with 15 bases spanning the gap. CDR1 is DFQATT, CDR2 SNEGSKA, per germline (reference sequence). This CDR3 has 13 residues. This CDR3 is CSVSGQFAYEQYF. In DNA, the CDR3 is TGCAGTGTAAGCGGACAGTTTGCCTACGAGCAGTACTTC.

Only a few counts were recorded for this clonotype. The chain recombines TRBV5-1 with TRBJ2-3; D gene uncertain. Trimming pared 4 bases from V and 1 base from J, leaving 16 bases between. CDR3 length: 16 residues. Germline CDR1 and CDR2: SGHRS and YFSETQ. CDR3 region: CASSTRTSARTDTQYF. The CDR3 nucleotides read TGCGCCAGCAGCACACGGACCTCAGCCCGCACAGATACGCAGTATTTT. The variable domain in full, completed from reference TRBV5-1 and TRBJ2-3, reads KAGVTQTPRYLIKTRGQQVTLSCSPISGHRSVSWYQQTPGQGLQFLFEYFSETQRNKGNFPGRFSGRQFSNSRSEMNVSTLELGDSALYLCASSTRTSARTDTQYFGPGTRLTVL.

This clonotype was seen only a few times. V usage is TRBV6-5 and J usage is TRBJ2-7; 7 bases are a match to TRBD1. Per germline, CDR1 MNHEY and CDR2 SVGAGI. This CDR3 spans 15 amino acids. V gave up 2 bases and J gave up 4 bases; unmatched junction bases: 8. Here the CDR3 DNA reads TGTGCCAGCAGTTACAATCGGGACAGATTGTACGAGCAGTACTTC. Its protein is CASSYNRDRLYEQYF.

This clonotype was counted a few times. The rearrangement links TRBV6-5 to TRBJ2-3; no firm D call. Germline CDR1 and CDR2: MNHEY and SVGAGI. This CDR3 is 14 amino acids long. V shed 6 bases and J shed 4 bases, with 14 bases lying between them. CDR3 amino acids: CASSPTLAADTQYF. Written as DNA, the CDR3 is TGTGCCAGCAGCCCAACCCTCGCCGCAGATACGCAGTATTTT.

This chain uses TRBV4-1 with TRBJ2-5; TRBD2 agrees at 16 bases. The J call could be wrong; TRBJ2-7 is a better fit for the DNA end. This CDR3 is 17 amino acids long. From germline, CDR1 is MGHRA and CDR2 YSYEKL. The CDR3 protein is CASSLGGLAGGKNEQYF. The DNA for the CDR3 is TGCGCCAGCAGCCTCGGGGGACTAGCGGGAGGGAAGAACGAGCAGTACTTC.

V and J are TRBV21-1 and TRBJ2-5; TRBD1 reflects the table's D call only, with no check against the DNA. Judging by the DNA end, TRBJ2-7 fits better; the J call may be wrong. TRBV21-1 is reported as a pseudogene. The CDR3 covers 16 residues. The CDR3 DNA is TGTGCCAGCAGCAAAGGGGGGTCGGGGAACCCGTACGAGCAGTACTTC. It yields the protein CASSKGGSGNPYEQYF.

The table lists this clonotype with a few counts. The V call is TRBV10-3, the J call TRBJ2-3; 8 nucleotides align to TRBD1. The trim removed 7 bases at V and 2 bases at J, leaving 5 bases unmatched. This CDR3 is 14 amino acids long. Germline V gives CDR1 ENHRY, CDR2 SYGVKD. CDR3: CAINPGQATDTQYF. CDR3 nucleotide sequence: TGTGCCATCAATCCGGGACAGGCCACAGATACGCAGTATTTT.

This clonotype has just a few counts. The chain recombines TRBV29-1 with TRBJ2-2; 7 nucleotides agree with TRBD1. The V segment lost 5 bases and the J segment 3 bases; nucleotides outside the gene matches: 0. Germline-derived CDR1 and CDR2 are SQVTM and ANQGSEA. This CDR3 has 12 amino acids. The CDR3 here is CSVQGDTGELFF. As DNA, the CDR3 is TGCAGCGTTCAGGGGGACACCGGGGAGCTGTTTTTT.

This clonotype was found a few times. The chain combines TRBV10-3 with TRBJ2-5; 7 nucleotides match TRBD1. The J segment lost 1 base and the V segment lost 9 bases, leaving 8 bases of the junction unmatched. The CDR3 is made up of 14 amino acids. Germline assignment: CDR1 ENHRY and CDR2 SYGVKD. The CDR3 nucleotides read TGTGCCATTAGGGACAGCGCAAGCCAAGAGACCCAGTACTTC. Its protein product is CAIRDSASQETQYF.

This clonotype appeared a few times. The chain combines TRBV29-1 with TRBJ2-5, with TRBD2 matching 7 bases. Germline values: CDR1 SQVTM, CDR2 ANQGSEA. This CDR3 spans 13 amino acids. J gave up 2 bases and V 4 bases, and 4 bases lay outside the gene matches. Written as DNA, the CDR3 is TGCAGCGTTGCCGCGGGAGTGCAAGAGACCCAGTACTTC. Translation: CSVAAGVQETQYF.

The chain uses TRBV27 and TRBJ2-3; D unclear. The CDR3 is made up of 14 amino acids. V was cut by 0 bases and J by 4 bases, with 8 bases left in between. Germline CDR1 reads MNHEY; CDR2 reads SMNVEV (reference sequence). The CDR3 protein is CASSLSPGSDTQYF. CDR3 sequence (DNA): TGTGCCAGCAGTTTATCCCCAGGATCAGATACGCAGTATTTT.

The V and J genes are TRBV29-1 and TRBJ1-2; 9 nucleotides align to TRBD1. The CDR3 is 14 amino acids. The germline CDR1 and CDR2 sequences are SQVTM and ANQGSEA. V lost 1 base and J lost 2; bases outside the gene matches: 2. CDR3 in DNA: TGCAGCGTTGAAGGGGACAGGGCAAACTATGGCTACACCTTC. It encodes CSVEGDRANYGYTF.

This clonotype was seen a handful of times. J is TRBJ2-3 and V is TRBV7-9; TRBD2 might be the D (6 bases). V lost 2 bases to trimming and J lost 0 bases, with 9 bases between them. In germline, CDR1 is SEHNR, CDR2 FQNEAQ (reference sequence). The CDR3 has 15 amino acids. CDR3 DNA: TGTGCCAGCAGCTTACGGCGGGAAAGCACAGATACGCAGTATTTT. This codes for CASSLRRESTDTQYF.

This clonotype was counted a few times. The V gene is TRBV7-6, the J gene TRBJ2-1, with 8 bases identical to TRBD2. CDR1 and CDR2 (germline): SGHVS, FNYEAQ. The CDR3 runs 14 residues. The J segment lost 5 bases and the V segment lost 0 bases, leaving 0 bases of the junction unmatched. In DNA, the CDR3 is TGTGCCAGCAGCTTAGCTAGCGGGGACAATGAGCAGTTCTTC. This gives the protein CASSLASGDNEQFF.

The genes are TRBV5-5 and TRBJ1-1; 9 bases match TRBD1. The CDR3 runs 17 residues. V gave up 2 bases and J gave up 1 base; unmatched junction bases: 9. The V gene's germline CDR1 is SGHKS and CDR2 YYEKEE (reference sequence). The CDR3 spells CASSLGNRGPKNTEAFF. For the CDR3, the DNA is TGTGCCAGCAGCTTAGGTAACAGGGGGCCGAAGAACACTGAAGCTTTCTTT.

This clonotype was seen a handful of times. The chain uses TRBV7-9 and TRBJ1-4; tentative D call: TRBD1 (6 bases). From germline, CDR1 is SEHNR and CDR2 FQNEAQ (reference sequence). This CDR3 spans 15 amino acids. Trimming stripped 7 bases from V and 6 bases from J, with 18 bases between. The CDR3: CASTPKGGADEKLFF. DNA of the CDR3: TGTGCCAGCACCCCAAAGGGGGGCGCAGATGAAAAACTGTTTTTT.

This clonotype was observed a handful of times. This sequence joins TRBV15 and TRBJ1-5; perhaps TRBD1 as D (6 bases). V lost 1 base, J lost 7 bases, and 11 bases lay in between. The CDR3 sequence is 14 residues long. In germline, CDR1 is LNHNV, CDR2 YYDKDF (reference sequence). CDR3 residues: CATSRGGGYQPQHF. Here the CDR3 DNA reads TGTGCCACCAGCAGAGGAGGGGGGTACCAGCCCCAGCATTTT.

The chain combines TRBV19 with TRBJ1-1; D perhaps matches TRBD1 (5 bases). The CDR3 runs 16 residues. Trimming removed 10 bases from V and 4 bases from J, with 25 bases in between. The germline gives CDR1 LNHDA, CDR2 SQIVND (reference sequence). DNA of the CDR3: TGTGCCACCCGGAACCGGGACGGAGTGGCGGGCACTGAAGCTTTCTTT. Amino acids: CATRNRDGVAGTEAFF.

The V and J genes are TRBV29-1 and TRBJ2-5; a possible D gene is TRBD1 (6 bases). Germline loops: CDR1 SQVTM, CDR2 ANQGSEA. V shed 7 bases and J shed 4 bases, with 16 bases lying between them. CDR3 length equals 13 residues. CDR3 sequence (DNA): TGCAGCGCCCGGCAGGGGCTATCAGAGACCCAGTACTTC. Protein product: CSARQGLSETQYF.

The V call is TRBV4-1, the J call TRBJ2-1; TRBD2 agrees at 8 bases. The CDR3 spans 17 residues. Germline lookup yields CDR1 MGHRA and CDR2 YSYEKL. V shed 3 bases, J shed 4 bases, and the junction held 11 bases outside the gene matches. The CDR3 sequence is CASSHVPATSAYNEQFF. The CDR3 region has the DNA TGCGCCAGCAGCCATGTACCGGCGACTAGCGCATACAATGAGCAGTTCTTC.

J is TRBJ1-4 and V is TRBV7-9; D not resolved. Per germline, CDR1 SEHNR and CDR2 FQNEAQ (reference sequence). V dropped 5 bases and J dropped 0 bases, with 19 bases sitting between them. The CDR3 spans 18 residues. CDR3 in amino acids: CASSPRRGSQPTNEKLFF. CDR3 bases: TGTGCCAGCAGCCCTCGGCGGGGAAGCCAGCCAACTAATGAAAAACTGTTTTTT.